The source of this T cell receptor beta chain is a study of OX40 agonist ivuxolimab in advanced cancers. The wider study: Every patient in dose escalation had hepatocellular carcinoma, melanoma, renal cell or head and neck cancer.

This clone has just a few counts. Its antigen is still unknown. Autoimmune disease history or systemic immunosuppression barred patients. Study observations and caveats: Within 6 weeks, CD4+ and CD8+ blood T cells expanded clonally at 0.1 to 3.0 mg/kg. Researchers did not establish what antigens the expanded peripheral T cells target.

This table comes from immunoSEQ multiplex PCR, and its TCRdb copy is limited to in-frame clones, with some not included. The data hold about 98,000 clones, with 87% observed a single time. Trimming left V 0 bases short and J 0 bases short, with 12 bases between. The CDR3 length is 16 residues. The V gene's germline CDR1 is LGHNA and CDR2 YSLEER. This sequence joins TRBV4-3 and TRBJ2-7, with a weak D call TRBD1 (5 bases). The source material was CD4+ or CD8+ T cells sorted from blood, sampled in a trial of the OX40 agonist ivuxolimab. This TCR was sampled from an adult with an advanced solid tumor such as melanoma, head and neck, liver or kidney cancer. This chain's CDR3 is CASSQDGREPSYEQYF. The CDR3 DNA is TGCGCCAGCAGCCAAGATGGCAGGGAACCCTCCTACGAGCAGTACTTC.